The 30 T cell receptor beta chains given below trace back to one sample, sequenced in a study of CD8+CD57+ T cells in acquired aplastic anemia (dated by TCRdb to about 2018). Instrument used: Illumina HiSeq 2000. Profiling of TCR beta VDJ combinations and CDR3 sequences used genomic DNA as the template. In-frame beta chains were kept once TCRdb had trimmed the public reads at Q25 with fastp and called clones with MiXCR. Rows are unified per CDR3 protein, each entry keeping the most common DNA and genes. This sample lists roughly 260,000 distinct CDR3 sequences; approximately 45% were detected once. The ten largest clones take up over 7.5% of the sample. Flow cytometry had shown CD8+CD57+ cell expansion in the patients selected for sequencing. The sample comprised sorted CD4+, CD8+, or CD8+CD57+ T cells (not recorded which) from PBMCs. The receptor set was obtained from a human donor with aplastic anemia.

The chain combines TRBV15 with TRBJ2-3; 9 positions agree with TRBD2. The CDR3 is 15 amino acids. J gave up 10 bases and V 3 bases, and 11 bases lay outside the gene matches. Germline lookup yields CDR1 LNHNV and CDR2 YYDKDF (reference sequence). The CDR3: CATSRLRGGPSPQYF. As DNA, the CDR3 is TGTGCCACCAGCAGGCTGCGGGGGGGCCCCTCCCCGCAGTATTTT.

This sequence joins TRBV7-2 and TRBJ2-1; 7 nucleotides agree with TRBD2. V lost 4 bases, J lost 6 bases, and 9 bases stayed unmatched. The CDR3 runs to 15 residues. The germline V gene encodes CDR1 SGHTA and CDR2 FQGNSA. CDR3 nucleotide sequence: TGTGCCAGCAGCTCGAGGAGGAGCGGGGCCAATGAGCAGTTCTTC. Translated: CASSSRRSGANEQFF.

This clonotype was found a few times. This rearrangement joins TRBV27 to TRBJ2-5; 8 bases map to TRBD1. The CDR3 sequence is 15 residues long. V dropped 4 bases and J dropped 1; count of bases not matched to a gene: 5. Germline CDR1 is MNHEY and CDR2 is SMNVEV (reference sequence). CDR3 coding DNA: TGTGCCAGCAGTTCCAGGGGGCGAATCCAAGAGACCCAGTACTTC. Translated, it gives CASSSRGRIQETQYF.

The CDR3 sequence: CSARASSYNEQYF. For the CDR3, the DNA is TGCAGTGCTAGAGCGAGCTCCTACAATGAGCAGTATTTT. The chain joins TRBV20-1 to TRBJ2-3; D not resolved. V was trimmed by 1 base and J by 11 bases, leaving 16 bases between them. The CDR3 extends over 13 amino acids. Germline V gene lookup returns CDR1 DFQATT and CDR2 SNEGSKA (reference sequence).

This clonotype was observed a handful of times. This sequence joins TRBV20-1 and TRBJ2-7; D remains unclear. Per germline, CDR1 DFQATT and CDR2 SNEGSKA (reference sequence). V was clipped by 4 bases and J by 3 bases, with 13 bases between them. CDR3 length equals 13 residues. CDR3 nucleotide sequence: TGCAGTGCTACCGATCGGGCTAGCTACGAGCAGTACGTC. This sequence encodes CSATDRASYEQYV.

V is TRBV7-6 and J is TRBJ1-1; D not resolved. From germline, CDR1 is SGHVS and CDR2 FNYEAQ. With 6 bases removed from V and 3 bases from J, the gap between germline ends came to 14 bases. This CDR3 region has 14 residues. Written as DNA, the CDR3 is TGTGCCAGCAGAGATAAGGAGGGCTACACTGAAGCTTTCTTT. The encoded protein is CASRDKEGYTEAFF.

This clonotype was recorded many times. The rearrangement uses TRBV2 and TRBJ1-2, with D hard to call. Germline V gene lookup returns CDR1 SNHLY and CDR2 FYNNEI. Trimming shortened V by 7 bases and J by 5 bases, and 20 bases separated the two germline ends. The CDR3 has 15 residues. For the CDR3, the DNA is TGTGCCAGCAACCATTGGGCAGACCGTTGGTATGGCTACACCTTC. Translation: CASNHWADRWYGYTF.

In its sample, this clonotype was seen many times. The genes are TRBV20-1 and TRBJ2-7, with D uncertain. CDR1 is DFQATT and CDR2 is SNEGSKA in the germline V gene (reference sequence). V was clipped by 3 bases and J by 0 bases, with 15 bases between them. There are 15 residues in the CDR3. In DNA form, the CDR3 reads TGCAGTGCTAGTCTCAGGCAAATTTCCTCCTACGAGCAGTACTTC. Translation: CSASLRQISSYEQYF.

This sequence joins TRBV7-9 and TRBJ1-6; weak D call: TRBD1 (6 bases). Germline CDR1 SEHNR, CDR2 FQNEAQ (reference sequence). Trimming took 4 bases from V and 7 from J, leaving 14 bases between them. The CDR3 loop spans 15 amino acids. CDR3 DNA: TGTGCCAGCAGCTCGGTGGACAGCCTAAATTCACCCCTCCACTTT. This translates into CASSSVDSLNSPLHF.

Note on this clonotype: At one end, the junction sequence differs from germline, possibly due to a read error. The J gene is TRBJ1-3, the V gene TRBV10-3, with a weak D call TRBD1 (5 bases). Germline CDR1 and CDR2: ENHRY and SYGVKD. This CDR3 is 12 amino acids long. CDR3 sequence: CASSGTEYTIYF. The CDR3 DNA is TGTGCCAGCAGTGGGACCGAATACACCATATATTTT.

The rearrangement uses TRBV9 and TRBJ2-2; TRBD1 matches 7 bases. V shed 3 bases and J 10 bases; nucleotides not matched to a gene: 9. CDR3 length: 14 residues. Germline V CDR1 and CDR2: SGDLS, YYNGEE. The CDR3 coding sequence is TGTGCCAGCAGCGCACAGGGGTTGGGAACGGAGCTGTTTTTT. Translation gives CASSAQGLGTELFF.

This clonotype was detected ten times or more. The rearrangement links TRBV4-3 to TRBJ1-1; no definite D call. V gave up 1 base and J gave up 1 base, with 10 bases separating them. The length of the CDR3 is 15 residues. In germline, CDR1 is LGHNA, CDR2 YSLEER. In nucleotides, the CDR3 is TGCGCCAGCAGCCAAGGCCGTTACGGGAACACTGAAGCTTTCTTT. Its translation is CASSQGRYGNTEAFF.

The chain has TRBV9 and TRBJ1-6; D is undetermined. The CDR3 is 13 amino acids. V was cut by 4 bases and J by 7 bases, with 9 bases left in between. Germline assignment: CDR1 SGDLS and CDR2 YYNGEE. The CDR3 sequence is CASSPRRNSPLHF. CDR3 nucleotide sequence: TGTGCCAGCAGCCCTCGACGGAATTCACCCCTCCACTTT.

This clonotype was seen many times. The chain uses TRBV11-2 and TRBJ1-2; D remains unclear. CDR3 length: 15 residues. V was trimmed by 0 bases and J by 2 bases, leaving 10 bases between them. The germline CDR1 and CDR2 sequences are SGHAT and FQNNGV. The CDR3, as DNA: TGTGCCAGCAGCTTAGAGTTCGCGGTGAACTATGGCTACACCTTC. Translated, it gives CASSLEFAVNYGYTF.

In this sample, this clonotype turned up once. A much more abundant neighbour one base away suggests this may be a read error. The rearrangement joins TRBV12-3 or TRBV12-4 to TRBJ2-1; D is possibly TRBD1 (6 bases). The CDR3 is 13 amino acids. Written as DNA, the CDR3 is TGTGCCAGCAGTTTTACAGGGCGCGGTGAGCGGTTCTTC. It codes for CASSFTGRGERFF.

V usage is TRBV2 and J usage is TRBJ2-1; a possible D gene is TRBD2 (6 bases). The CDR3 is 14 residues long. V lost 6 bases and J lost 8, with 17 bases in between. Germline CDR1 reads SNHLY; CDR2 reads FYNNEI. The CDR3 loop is CASSNLGRDYEQFF. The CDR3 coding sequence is TGTGCCAGCAGCAATCTAGGCCGGGACTATGAGCAGTTCTTC.

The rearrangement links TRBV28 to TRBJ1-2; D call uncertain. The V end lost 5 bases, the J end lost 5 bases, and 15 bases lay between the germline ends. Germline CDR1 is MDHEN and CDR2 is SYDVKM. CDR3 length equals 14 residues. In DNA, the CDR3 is TGTGCCAGCAGTCTCACCGGGAGGGAGTATGGCTACACCTTC. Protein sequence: CASSLTGREYGYTF.

CDR3 sequence: CASSRQDRGLIPLHF. The CDR3 DNA follows: TGTGCCAGCAGCCGACAGGACAGGGGCCTAATACCCCTCCACTTT. The J gene is TRBJ1-6, the V gene TRBV7-9; 9 nucleotides line up with TRBD1. V dropped 5 bases and J dropped 12; count of bases not matched to a gene: 11. The CDR3 consists of 15 residues. CDR1 SEHNR and CDR2 FQNEAQ come from the germline V gene (reference sequence).

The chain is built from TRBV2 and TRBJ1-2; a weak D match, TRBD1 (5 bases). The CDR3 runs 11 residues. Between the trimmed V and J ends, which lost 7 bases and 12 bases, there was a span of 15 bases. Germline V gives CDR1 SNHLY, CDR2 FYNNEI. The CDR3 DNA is TGTGCCAGCACCGACAGTTGGGTCCACACCTTC. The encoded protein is CASTDSWVHTF.

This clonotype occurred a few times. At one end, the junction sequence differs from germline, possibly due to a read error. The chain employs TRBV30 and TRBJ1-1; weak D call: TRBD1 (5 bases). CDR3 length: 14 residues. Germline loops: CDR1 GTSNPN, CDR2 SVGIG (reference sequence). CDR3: CAWSVQSGKVEALF. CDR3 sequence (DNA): TGTGCCTGGAGTGTACAATCAGGGAAGGTTGAAGCTCTCTTT. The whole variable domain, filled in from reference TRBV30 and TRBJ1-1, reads SQTIHQWPATLVQPVGSPLSLECTVEGTSNPNLYWYRQAAGRGLQLLFYSVGIGQISSEVPQNLSASRPQDRQFILSSKKLLLSDSGFYLCAWSVQSGKVEALFGQGTRLTVV.

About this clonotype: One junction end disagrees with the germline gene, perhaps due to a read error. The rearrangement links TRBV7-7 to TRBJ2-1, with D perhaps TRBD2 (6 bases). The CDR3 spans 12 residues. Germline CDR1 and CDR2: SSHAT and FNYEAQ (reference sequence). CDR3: CASSLAEGPQFF. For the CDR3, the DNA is TGTGCTAGCAGCTTAGCGGAAGGGCCGCAGTTCTTC.

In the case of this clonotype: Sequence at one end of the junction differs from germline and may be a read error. CDR3 in amino acids: CASSQGSAGELFF. CDR3 coding DNA: TGCGCCAGCAGCCAAGGATCGGCCGGGGAGCTGTTTTTT. The J gene is TRBJ2-2, the V gene TRBV7-9; no firm D call. CDR1 SEHNR and CDR2 FQNEAQ come from the germline V gene (reference sequence). The CDR3 runs to 13 residues.

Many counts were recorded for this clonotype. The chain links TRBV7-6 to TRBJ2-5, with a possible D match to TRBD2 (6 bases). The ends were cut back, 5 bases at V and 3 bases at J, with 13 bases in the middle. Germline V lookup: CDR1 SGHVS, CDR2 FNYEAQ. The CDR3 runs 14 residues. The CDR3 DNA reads TGTGCCAGCAGCGGGCGGGACCCTGAAGAGACCCAGTACTTC. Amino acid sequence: CASSGRDPEETQYF.

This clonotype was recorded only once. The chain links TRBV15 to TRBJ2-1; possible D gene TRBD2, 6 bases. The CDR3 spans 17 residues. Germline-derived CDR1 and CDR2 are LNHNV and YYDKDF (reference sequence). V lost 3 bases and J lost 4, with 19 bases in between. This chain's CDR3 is CATSRERFSGLYNEQFF. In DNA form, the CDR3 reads TGTGCCACCAGCAGGGAAAGATTCAGCGGGCTATACAATGAGCAGTTCTTC. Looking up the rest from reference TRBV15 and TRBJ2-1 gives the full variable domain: DAMVIQNPRYQVTQFGKPVTLSCSQTLNHNVMYWYQQKSSQAPKLLFHYYDKDFNNEADTPDNFQSRRPNTSFCFLDIRSPGLGDTAMYLCATSRERFSGLYNEQFFGPGTRLTVL.

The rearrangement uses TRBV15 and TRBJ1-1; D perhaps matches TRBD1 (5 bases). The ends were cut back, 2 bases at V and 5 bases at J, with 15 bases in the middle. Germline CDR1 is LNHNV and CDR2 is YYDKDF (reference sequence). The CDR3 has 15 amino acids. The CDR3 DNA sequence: TGTGCCACCAGCAGACCTAGGGCAGGGAGTACTGAAGCTTTCTTT. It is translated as CATSRPRAGSTEAFF.

The CDR3 DNA follows: TGCGCCAGCAGCACAGGGGATCACCACAGCGGGATGCGCTACGGCTACACCTTC. It encodes CASSTGDHHSGMRYGYTF. This chain uses TRBV10-1 with TRBJ1-2; the match to TRBD1 covers 7 bases. CDR1 and CDR2 (germline): WNHNN, SYGVQD (reference sequence). The CDR3 runs 18 residues. V dropped 6 bases and J dropped 8; count of bases not matched to a gene: 24.

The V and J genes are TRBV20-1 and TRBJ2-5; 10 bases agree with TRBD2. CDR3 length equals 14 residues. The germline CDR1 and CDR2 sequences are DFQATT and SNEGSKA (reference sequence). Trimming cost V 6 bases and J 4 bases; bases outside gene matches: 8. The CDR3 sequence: CSAAGGPFRETQYF. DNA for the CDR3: TGCAGTGCAGCGGGGGGGCCTTTTCGAGAGACCCAGTACTTC.

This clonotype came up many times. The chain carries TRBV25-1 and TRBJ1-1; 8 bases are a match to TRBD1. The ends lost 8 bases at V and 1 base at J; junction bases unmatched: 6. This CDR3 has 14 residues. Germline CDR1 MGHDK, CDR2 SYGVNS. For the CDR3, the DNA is TGTGCCAGCGGCCACAGGGGGACGAACACTGAAGCTTTCTTT. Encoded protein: CASGHRGTNTEAFF. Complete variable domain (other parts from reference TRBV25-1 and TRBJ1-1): EADIYQTPRYLVIGTGKKITLECSQTMGHDKMYWYQQDPGMELHLIHYSYGVNSTEKGDLSSESTVSRIRTEHFPLTLESARPSHTSQYLCASGHRGTNTEAFFGQGTRLTVV.

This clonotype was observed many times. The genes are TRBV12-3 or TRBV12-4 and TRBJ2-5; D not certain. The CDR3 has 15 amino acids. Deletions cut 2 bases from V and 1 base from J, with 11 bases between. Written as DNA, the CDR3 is TGTGCCAGCAGTTTACTTCTCACCCCCCAAGAGACCCAGTACTTC. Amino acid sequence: CASSLLLTPQETQYF.

CDR3 sequence reads: CASSLAPGGSSNQPQHF. The CDR3 bases are TGTGCCAGCAGCTTGGCCCCGGGGGGAAGTAGCAATCAGCCCCAGCATTTT. The genes are TRBV5-6 and TRBJ1-5; maybe TRBD1 (5 bases). The CDR3 spans 17 residues. Trimming took 0 bases from V and 0 from J, leaving 13 bases between them. The germline V gene has CDR1 SGHDT and CDR2 YYEEEE.